In this sample, the clone carrying this T cell receptor beta chain turned up many times. Its antigen is not identified. This entry comes from a study of CD8 T cells in ankylosing spondylitis. Study findings and constraints: Typical of ankylosing spondylitis blood, it appeared, was a TCR beta motif of eight highly homologous variants.

TCRdb itself ran the 5' RACE reads through MiXCR, one entry per CDR3 protein. The top ten clones hold 6.6% of a sample with some 200,000 distinct CDR3 sequences, roughly 24% of them seen once. The receptor was isolated from a male donor with ankylosing spondylitis or in good health (not recorded which). The source material was blood, either unsorted or a sorted T cell fraction (not recorded which).

Here the CDR3 reads CASSLPGAGLNGPTF. DNA of the CDR3: TGTGCCAGCAGCCTACCTGGGGCAGGCCTAAATGGTCCCACCTTC. The chain employs TRBV3-1 and TRBJ1-2, with a weak D call TRBD1 (5 bases). The V end lost 4 bases, the J end lost 13 bases, and 25 bases lay between the germline ends. CDR3 length: 15 residues. Germline loops: CDR1 LGHDT, CDR2 YNNKEL (reference sequence).